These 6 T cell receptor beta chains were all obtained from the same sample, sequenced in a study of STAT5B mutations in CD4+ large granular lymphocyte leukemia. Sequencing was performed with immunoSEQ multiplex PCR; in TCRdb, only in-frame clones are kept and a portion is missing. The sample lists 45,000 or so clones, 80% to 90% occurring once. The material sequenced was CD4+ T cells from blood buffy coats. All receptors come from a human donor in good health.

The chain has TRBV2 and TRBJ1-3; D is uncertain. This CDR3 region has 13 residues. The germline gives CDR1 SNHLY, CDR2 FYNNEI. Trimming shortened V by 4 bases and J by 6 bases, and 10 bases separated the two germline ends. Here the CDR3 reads CASSALRINTIYF. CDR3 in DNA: TGTGCCAGCAGTGCTCTCAGGATAAACACCATATATTTT.

The DNA of the CDR3 is TGTGCCAGTAGACTATTCGTCACCGGGGAGCTGTTTTTT. This gives the protein CASRLFVTGELFF. This chain joins TRBV19 and TRBJ2-2, with unresolved D. V was trimmed by 6 bases and J by 4 bases, leaving 9 bases between them. The CDR3 extends over 13 amino acids. Per germline, CDR1 LNHDA and CDR2 SQIVND (reference sequence).

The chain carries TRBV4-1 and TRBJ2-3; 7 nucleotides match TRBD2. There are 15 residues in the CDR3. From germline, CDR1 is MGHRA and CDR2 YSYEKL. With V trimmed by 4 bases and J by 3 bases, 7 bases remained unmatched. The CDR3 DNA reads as TGCGCCAGCAGCCCTAGCGGAGGCGGGACAGATACGCAGTATTTT. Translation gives CASSPSGGGTDTQYF.

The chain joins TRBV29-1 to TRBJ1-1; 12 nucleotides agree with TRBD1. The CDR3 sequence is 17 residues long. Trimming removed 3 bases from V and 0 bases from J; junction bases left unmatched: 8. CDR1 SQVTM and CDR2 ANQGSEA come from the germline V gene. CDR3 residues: CSVEGGQGAPLNTEAFF. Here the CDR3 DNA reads TGCAGCGTTGAGGGGGGACAGGGGGCCCCCCTGAACACTGAAGCTTTCTTT.

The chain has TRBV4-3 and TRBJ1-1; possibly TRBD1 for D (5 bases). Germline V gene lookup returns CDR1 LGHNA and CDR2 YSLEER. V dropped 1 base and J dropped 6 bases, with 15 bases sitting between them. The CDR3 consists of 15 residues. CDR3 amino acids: CASSQVARAIAEAFF. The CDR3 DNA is TGCGCCAGCAGCCAAGTAGCCAGGGCGATCGCTGAAGCTTTCTTT.

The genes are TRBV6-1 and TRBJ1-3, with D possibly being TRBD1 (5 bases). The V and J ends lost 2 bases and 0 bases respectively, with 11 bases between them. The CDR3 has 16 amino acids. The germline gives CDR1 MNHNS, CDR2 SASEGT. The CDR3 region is CASSETGHISGNTIYF. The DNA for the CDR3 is TGTGCCAGCAGTGAAACAGGACATATCTCTGGAAACACCATATATTTT.